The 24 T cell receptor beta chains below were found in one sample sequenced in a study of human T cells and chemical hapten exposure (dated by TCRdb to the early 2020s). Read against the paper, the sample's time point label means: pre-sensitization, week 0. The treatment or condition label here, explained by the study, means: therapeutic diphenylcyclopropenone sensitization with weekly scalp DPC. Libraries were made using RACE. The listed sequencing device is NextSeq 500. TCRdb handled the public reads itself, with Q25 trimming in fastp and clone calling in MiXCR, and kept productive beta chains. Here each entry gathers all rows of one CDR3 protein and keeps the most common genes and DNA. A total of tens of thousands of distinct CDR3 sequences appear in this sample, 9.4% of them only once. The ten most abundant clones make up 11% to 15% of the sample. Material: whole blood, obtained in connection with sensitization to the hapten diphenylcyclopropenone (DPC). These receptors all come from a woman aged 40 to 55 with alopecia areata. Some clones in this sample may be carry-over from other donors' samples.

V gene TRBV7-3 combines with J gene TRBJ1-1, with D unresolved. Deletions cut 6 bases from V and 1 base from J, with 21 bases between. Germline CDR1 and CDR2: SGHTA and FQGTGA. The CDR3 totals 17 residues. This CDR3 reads CASSPTPSLGQNTEAFF. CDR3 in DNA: TGTGCCAGCAGTCCGACACCTTCCCTCGGGCAGAACACTGAAGCTTTCTTT. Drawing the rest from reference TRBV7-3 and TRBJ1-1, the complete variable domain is GAGVSQTPSNKVTEKGKYVELRCDPISGHTALYWYRQSLGQGPEFLIYFQGTGAADDSGLPNDRFFAVRPEGSVSTLKIQRTERGDSAVYLCASSPTPSLGQNTEAFFGQGTRLTVV.

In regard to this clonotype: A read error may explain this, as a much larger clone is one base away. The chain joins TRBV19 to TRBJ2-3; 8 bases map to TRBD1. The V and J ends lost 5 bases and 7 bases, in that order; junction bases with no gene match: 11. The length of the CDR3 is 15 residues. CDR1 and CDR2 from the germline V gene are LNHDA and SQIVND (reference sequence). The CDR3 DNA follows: TGTGCCAGTAGTGGTGACAGGGGCGGGACAAATACGCAGTATTTT. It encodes CASSGDRGGTNTQYF.

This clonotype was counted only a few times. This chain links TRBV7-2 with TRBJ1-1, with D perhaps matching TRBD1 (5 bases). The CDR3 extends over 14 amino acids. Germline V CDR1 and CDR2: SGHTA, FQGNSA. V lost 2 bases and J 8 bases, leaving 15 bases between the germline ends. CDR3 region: CASSLSFGDSEAFF. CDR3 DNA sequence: TGTGCCAGCAGCTTAAGTTTCGGGGACTCAGAAGCTTTCTTT.

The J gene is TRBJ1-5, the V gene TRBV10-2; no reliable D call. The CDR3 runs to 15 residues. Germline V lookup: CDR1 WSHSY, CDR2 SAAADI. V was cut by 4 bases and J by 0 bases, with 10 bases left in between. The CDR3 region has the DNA TGCGCCAGCAGTGTTTCGCTGAATAGCAATCAGCCCCAGCATTTT. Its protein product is CASSVSLNSNQPQHF.

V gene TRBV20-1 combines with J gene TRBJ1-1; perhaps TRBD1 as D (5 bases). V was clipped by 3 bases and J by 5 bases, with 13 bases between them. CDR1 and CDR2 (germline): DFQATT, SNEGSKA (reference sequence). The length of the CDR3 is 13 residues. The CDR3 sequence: CSASGRAGTEAFF. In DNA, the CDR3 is TGCAGTGCTAGTGGCAGGGCAGGAACTGAAGCTTTCTTT.

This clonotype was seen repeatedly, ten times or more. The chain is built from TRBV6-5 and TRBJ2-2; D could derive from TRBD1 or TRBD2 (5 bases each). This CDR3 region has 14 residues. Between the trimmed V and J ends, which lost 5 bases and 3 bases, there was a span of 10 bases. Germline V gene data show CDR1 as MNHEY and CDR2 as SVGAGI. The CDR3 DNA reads TGTGCCAGCAGTCGTAGAGGGGACACCGGGGAGCTGTTTTTT. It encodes CASSRRGDTGELFF.

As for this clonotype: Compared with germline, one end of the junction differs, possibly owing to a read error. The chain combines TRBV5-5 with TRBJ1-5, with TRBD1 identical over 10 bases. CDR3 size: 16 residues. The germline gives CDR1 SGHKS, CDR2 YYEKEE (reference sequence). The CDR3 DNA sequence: TGTGTCAGCAGCCCTAGACAGGGGGCTGGCAATCAGCCCCAGCAATTT. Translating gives CVSSPRQGAGNQPQQF.

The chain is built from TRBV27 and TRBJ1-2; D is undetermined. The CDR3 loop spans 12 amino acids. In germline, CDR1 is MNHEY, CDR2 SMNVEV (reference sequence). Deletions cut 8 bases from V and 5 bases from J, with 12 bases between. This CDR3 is CASSPIGYGYTF. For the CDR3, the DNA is TGTGCCAGCTCCCCCATCGGGTATGGCTACACCTTC.

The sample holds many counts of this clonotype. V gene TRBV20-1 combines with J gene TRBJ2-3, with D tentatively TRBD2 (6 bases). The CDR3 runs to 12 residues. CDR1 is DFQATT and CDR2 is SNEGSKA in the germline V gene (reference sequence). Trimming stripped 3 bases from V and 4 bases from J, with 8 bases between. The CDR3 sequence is CSASGGSDTQYF. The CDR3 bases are TGCAGTGCTAGCGGGGGATCAGATACGCAGTATTTT.

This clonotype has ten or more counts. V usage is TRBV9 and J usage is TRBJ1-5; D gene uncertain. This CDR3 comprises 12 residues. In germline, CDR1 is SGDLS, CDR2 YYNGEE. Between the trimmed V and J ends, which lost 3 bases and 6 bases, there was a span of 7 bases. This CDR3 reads CASSDGSQPQHF. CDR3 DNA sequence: TGTGCCAGCAGCGACGGGTCTCAGCCCCAGCATTTT. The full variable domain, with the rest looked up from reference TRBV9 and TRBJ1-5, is DSGVTQTPKHLITATGQRVTLRCSPRSGDLSVYWYQQSLDQGLQFLIQYYNGEERAKGNILERFSAQQFPDLHSELNLSSLELGDSALYFCASSDGSQPQHFGDGTRLSIL.

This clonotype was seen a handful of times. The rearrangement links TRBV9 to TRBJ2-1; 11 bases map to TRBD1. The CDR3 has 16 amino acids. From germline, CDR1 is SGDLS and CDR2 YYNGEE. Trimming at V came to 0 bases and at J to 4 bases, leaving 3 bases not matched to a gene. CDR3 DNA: TGTGCCAGCAGCGTAGAGGGACAGGGGGTTTACAATGAGCAGTTCTTC. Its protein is CASSVEGQGVYNEQFF. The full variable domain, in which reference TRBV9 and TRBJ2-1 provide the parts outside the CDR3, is DSGVTQTPKHLITATGQRVTLRCSPRSGDLSVYWYQQSLDQGLQFLIQYYNGEERAKGNILERFSAQQFPDLHSELNLSSLELGDSALYFCASSVEGQGVYNEQFFGPGTRLTVL.

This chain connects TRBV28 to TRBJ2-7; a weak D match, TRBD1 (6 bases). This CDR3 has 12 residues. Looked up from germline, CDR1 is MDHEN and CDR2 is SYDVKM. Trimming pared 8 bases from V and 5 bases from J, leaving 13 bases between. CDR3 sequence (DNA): TGTGCCAGCGGTCAGGGGTACCACGAGCAGTACTTC. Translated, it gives CASGQGYHEQYF. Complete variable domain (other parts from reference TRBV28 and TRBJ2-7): DVKVTQSSRYLVKRTGEKVFLECVQDMDHENMFWYRQDPGLGLRLIYFSYDVKMKEKGDIPEGYSVSREKKERFSLILESASTNQTSMYLCASGQGYHEQYFGPGTRLTVT.

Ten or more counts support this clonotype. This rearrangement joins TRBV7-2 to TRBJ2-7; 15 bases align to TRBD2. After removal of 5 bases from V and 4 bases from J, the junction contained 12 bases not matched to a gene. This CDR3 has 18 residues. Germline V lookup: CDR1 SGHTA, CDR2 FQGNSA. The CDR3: CASSHQAGLAGGRYEQYF. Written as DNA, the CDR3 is TGTGCCAGCAGCCATCAAGCCGGACTAGCGGGGGGGCGGTACGAGCAGTACTTC.

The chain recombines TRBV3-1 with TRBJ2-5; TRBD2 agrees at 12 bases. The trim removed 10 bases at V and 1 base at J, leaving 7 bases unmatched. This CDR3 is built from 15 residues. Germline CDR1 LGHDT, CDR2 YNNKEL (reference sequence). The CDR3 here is CATGTSGWSQETQYF. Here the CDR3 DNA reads TGTGCCACCGGGACTAGCGGGTGGTCCCAAGAGACCCAGTACTTC.

The CDR3 spells CASSEGSGTGANVLTF. The DNA for the CDR3 is TGTGCCAGCAGTGAAGGTTCAGGGACTGGGGCCAACGTCCTGACTTTC. This chain connects TRBV6-1 to TRBJ2-6; possible D gene TRBD1, 5 bases. This CDR3 is built from 16 residues. Germline V CDR1 and CDR2: MNHNS, SASEGT. The V end lost 1 base, the J end lost 2 bases, and 9 bases lay between the germline ends.

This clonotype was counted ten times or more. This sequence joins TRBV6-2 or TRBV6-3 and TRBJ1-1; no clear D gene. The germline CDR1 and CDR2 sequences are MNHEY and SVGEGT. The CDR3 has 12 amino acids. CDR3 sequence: CVSQRLNTEAFF. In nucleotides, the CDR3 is TGTGTCTCTCAGAGGCTGAACACTGAAGCTTTCTTT.

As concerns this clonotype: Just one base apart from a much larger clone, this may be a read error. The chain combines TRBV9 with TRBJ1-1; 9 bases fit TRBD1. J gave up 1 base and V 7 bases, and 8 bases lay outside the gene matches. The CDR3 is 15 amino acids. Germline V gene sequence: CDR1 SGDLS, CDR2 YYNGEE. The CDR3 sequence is CASGPGTGPNTEAFF. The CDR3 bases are TGTGCCAGCGGCCCCGGGACAGGGCCGAACACTGAAGCTTTCTTT. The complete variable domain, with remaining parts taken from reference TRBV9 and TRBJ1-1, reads DSGVTQTPKHLITATGQRVTLRCSPRSGDLSVYWYQQSLDQGLQFLIQYYNGEERAKGNILERFSAQQFPDLHSELNLSSLELGDSALYFCASGPGTGPNTEAFFGQGTRLTVV.

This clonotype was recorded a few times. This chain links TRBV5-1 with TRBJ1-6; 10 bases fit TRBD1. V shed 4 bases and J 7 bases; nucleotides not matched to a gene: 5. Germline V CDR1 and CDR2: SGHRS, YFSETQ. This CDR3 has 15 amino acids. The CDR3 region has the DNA TGCGCCAGCAGCCCGGACAGGGGGAGGAATTCACCCCTCCACTTT. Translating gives CASSPDRGRNSPLHF.

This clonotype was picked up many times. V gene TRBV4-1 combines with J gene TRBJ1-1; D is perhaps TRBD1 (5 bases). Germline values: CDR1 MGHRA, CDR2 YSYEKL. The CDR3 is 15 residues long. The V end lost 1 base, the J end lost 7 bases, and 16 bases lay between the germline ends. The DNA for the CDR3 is TGCGCCAGCAGCCAAGGGGACGGATCTCTTTTTGAAGCTTTCTTT. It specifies CASSQGDGSLFEAFF.

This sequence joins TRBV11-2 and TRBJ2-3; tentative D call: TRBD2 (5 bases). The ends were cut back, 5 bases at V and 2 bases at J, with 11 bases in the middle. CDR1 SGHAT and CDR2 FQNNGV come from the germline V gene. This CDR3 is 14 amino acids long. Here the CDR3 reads CASSPDWNTDTQYF. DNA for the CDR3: TGTGCCAGCAGCCCGGACTGGAACACAGATACGCAGTATTTT. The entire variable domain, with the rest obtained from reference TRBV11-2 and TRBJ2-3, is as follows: EAGVAQSPRYKIIEKRQSVAFWCNPISGHATLYWYQQILGQGPKLLIQFQNNGVVDDSQLPKDRFSAERLKGVDSTLKIQPAKLEDSAVYLCASSPDWNTDTQYFGPGTRLTVL.

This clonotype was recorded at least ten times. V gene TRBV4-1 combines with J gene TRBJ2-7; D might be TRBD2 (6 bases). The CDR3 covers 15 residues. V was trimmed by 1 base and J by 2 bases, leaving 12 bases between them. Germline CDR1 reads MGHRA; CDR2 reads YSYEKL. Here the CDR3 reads CASSQGNGGTYEQYF. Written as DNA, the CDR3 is TGCGCCAGCAGCCAAGGAAACGGGGGTACCTACGAGCAGTACTTC.

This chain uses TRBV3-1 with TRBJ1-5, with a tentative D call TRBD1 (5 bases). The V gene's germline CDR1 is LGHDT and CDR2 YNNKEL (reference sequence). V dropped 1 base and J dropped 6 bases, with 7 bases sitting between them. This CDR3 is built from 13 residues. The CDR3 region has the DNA TGTGCCAGCAGCCAAGCTGGGGGTCAGCCCCAGCATTTT. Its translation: CASSQAGGQPQHF.

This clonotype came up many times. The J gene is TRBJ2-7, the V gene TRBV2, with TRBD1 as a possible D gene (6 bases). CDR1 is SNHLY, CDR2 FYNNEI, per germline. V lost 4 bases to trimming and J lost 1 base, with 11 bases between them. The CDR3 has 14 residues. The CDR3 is CASSGNRVSYEQYF. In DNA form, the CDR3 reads TGTGCCAGCAGTGGGAACAGGGTTTCCTACGAGCAGTACTTC.

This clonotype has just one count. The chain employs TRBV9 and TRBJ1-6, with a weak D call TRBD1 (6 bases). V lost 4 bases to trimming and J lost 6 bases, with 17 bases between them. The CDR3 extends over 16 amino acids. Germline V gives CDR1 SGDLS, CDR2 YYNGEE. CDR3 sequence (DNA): TGTGCCAGCAGCTTTGAGCTGGACAGCGTTAATTCACCCCTCCACTTT. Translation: CASSFELDSVNSPLHF.